The 21 T cell receptor beta chains listed next were all sequenced from one sample in a study of T cell responses to AZD1222 COVID-19 vaccine. Sequencing used immunoSEQ multiplex PCR; TCRdb keeps in-frame clones, though not all of them. The sample contains some 180,000 clones, approximately 90% of which appear only once. The sample in question was peripheral blood, obtained 28 days after the second AZD1222 dose. The receptor set was obtained from an adult who received the AZD1222 COVID-19 vaccine.

V usage is TRBV30 and J usage is TRBJ2-1; possible D gene TRBD2, 6 bases. Trimming left V 4 bases short and J 4 bases short, with 14 bases between. CDR1 GTSNPN and CDR2 SVGIG come from the germline V gene (reference sequence). This CDR3 region has 14 residues. CDR3 bases: TGTGCCTGGACCCCGGGGGTAGGGTACAATGAGCAGTTCTTC. Protein sequence: CAWTPGVGYNEQFF.

The chain has TRBV6-5 and TRBJ1-5; D perhaps matches TRBD1 (5 bases). The CDR3 is 15 residues long. Germline V gene sequence: CDR1 MNHEY, CDR2 SVGAGI. V lost 6 bases and J lost 3, with 15 bases in between. The DNA of the CDR3 is TGTGCCAGCAGGAGGGACGGGGGATCCAATCAGCCCCAGCATTTT. Its translation is CASRRDGGSNQPQHF.

The chain couples TRBV5-4 to TRBJ2-7; D might be TRBD2 (5 bases). The CDR3 extends over 14 amino acids. Germline CDR1 is SGHNT and CDR2 is YYREEE (reference sequence). The ends were cut back, 3 bases at V and 1 base at J, with 11 bases in the middle. The CDR3 here is CASSSVPGSYEQYF. The CDR3 DNA reads TGTGCCAGCAGCTCGGTGCCGGGATCCTACGAGCAGTACTTC. Full variable domain (outside the CDR3, taken from reference TRBV5-4 and TRBJ2-7): ETGVTQSPTHLIKTRGQQVTLRCSSQSGHNTVSWYQQALGQGPQFIFQYYREEENGRGNFPPRFSGLQFPNYSSELNVNALELDDSALYLCASSSVPGSYEQYFGPGTRLTVT.

The chain employs TRBV3-1 (or the pseudogene TRBV3-2) and TRBJ2-5; 7 nucleotides line up with TRBD1. CDR3 length: 16 amino acids. V lost 4 bases, J lost 0 bases, and 8 bases stayed unmatched. Germline V gene sequence: CDR1 LGHDT, CDR2 YNNKEL (reference sequence). The CDR3 protein is CASSPPGTEYQETQYF. CDR3 DNA sequence: TGTGCCAGCAGCCCCCCAGGGACAGAGTACCAAGAGACCCAGTACTTC.

This clone was seen just once. The chain carries TRBV3-1 (or the pseudogene TRBV3-2) and TRBJ1-1; D call uncertain. CDR1 is LGHDT, CDR2 YNNKEL, per germline (reference sequence). This CDR3 has 13 amino acids. V was trimmed by 4 bases and J by 4 bases, leaving 10 bases between them. The CDR3 here is CASSLGLGTEAFF. As DNA, the CDR3 is TGTGCCAGCAGCCTCGGCTTGGGCACTGAAGCTTTCTTT.

This clone was recorded once. The V gene is TRBV2, the J gene TRBJ1-4; D possibly corresponds to TRBD1 (5 bases). The CDR3 has 15 amino acids. Germline V gene lookup returns CDR1 SNHLY and CDR2 FYNNEI. Trimming cost V 5 bases and J 8 bases, with 18 bases left between them. The CDR3 sequence: CASSYGASPPEKLFF. The CDR3 DNA is TGTGCCAGCAGTTACGGGGCGAGTCCGCCGGAAAAACTGTTTTTT.

V gene TRBV5-8 combines with J gene TRBJ2-5; the D gene is possibly TRBD2 (5 bases). From germline, CDR1 is SGHTS and CDR2 YDEGEE. This CDR3 is built from 13 residues. The V end was cut by 0 bases, the J end by 5 bases, with 8 bases between. The CDR3 spells CASSLDRRETQYF. CDR3 coding DNA: TGTGCCAGCAGCTTGGATAGGAGGGAGACCCAGTACTTC.

The chain couples TRBV30 to TRBJ1-1; D is ambiguous. Trimming shortened V by 2 bases and J by 8 bases, and 12 bases separated the two germline ends. The CDR3 covers 12 residues. The germline CDR1 and CDR2 sequences are GTSNPN and SVGIG (reference sequence). CDR3 protein: CAWSPYSGEAFF. CDR3 DNA sequence: TGTGCCTGGAGTCCATACAGCGGGGAAGCTTTCTTT.

This chain uses TRBV7-2 with TRBJ2-1, with D perhaps TRBD2 (5 bases). V was pared by 5 bases and J by 0 bases, with 11 bases between. CDR1 SGHTA and CDR2 FQGNSA come from the germline V gene. This CDR3 spans 15 amino acids. CDR3 in DNA: TGTGCCAGCAGCAAGGACTTTAACTCCTACAATGAGCAGTTCTTC. Protein product: CASSKDFNSYNEQFF.

The chain is built from TRBV10-1 and TRBJ1-5; TRBD1 agrees at 8 bases. The CDR3 has 19 amino acids. Germline trimming cut 7 bases from V and 0 bases from J; bases unmatched to any gene: 17. Germline assignment: CDR1 WNHNN and CDR2 SYGVQD (reference sequence). CDR3 DNA sequence: TGCGCCAGCATCATGACAGGGGCCGCCTTGGGGTATAGCAATCAGCCCCAGCATTTT. Amino acid sequence: CASIMTGAALGYSNQPQHF.

This clone was detected once. The chain links TRBV30 to TRBJ1-5, with 9 bases identical to TRBD1. Germline CDR1 reads GTSNPN; CDR2 reads SVGIG (reference sequence). V lost 0 bases, J lost 0 bases, and 6 bases stayed unmatched. The CDR3 has 17 amino acids. The CDR3 DNA reads TGTGCCTGGAGTGTTGGGACAGGGTCAAATAGCAATCAGCCCCAGCATTTT. Amino acids: CAWSVGTGSNSNQPQHF.

This clone appeared a few times. This sequence joins TRBV5-6 and TRBJ1-2; D remains ambiguous. The CDR3 has 14 amino acids. Looked up from germline, CDR1 is SGHDT and CDR2 is YYEEEE. V lost 1 base, J lost 4 bases, and 11 bases lay in between. The CDR3: CASSLKDSSYGYTF. For the CDR3, the DNA is TGTGCCAGCAGCTTGAAGGATAGTAGCTATGGCTACACCTTC.

This rearrangement joins TRBV27 to TRBJ2-7; D gene unclear. The germline V gene encodes CDR1 MNHEY and CDR2 SMNVEV (reference sequence). V was cut by 0 bases and J by 2 bases, with 5 bases left in between. There are 13 residues in the CDR3. The CDR3 DNA is TGTGCCAGCAGTTTATCGTCAACCTACGAGCAGTACTTC. It encodes CASSLSSTYEQYF.

The chain carries TRBV25-1 and TRBJ1-5, with a tentative D call TRBD1 (6 bases). Germline assignment: CDR1 MGHDK and CDR2 SYGVNS. The CDR3 covers 13 residues. V was cut by 9 bases and J by 4 bases, with 13 bases left in between. Here the CDR3 DNA reads TGTGCCAGTTGGGGGGGCCTTAATCAGCCCCAGCATTTT. Translating gives CASWGGLNQPQHF. The variable domain in full, completed from reference TRBV25-1 and TRBJ1-5, reads EADIYQTPRYLVIGTGKKITLECSQTMGHDKMYWYQQDPGMELHLIHYSYGVNSTEKGDLSSESTVSRIRTEHFPLTLESARPSHTSQYLCASWGGLNQPQHFGDGTRLSIL.

The chain carries TRBV6-2 or TRBV6-3 and TRBJ2-1; TRBD2 matches at 12 bases. The CDR3 sequence is 15 residues long. With 6 bases clipped from V and 9 bases from J, the junction kept 9 bases outside the gene matches. Germline loops: CDR1 MNHEY, CDR2 SVGEGT. In DNA form, the CDR3 reads TGTGCCAGCAGCTCTGCTAGCGGGGGGGCCGCTGAGCAGTTCTTC. It encodes CASSSASGGAAEQFF.

The rearrangement joins TRBV12-5 to TRBJ1-5, with a tentative D call TRBD1 (6 bases). The CDR3 is 17 amino acids. Germline values: CDR1 LGHNT, CDR2 FRNRAP. With 3 bases removed from V and 4 bases from J, the gap between germline ends came to 19 bases. The DNA of the CDR3 is TGTGCTAGTGGTTTCCCGAGCTGGGGGGCGAAGAATCAGCCCCAGCATTTT. It specifies CASGFPSWGAKNQPQHF.

This clone was recorded once. V and J are TRBV4-1 and TRBJ2-3; D is perhaps TRBD1 (5 bases). Trimming left V 3 bases short and J 1 base short, with 11 bases between. The CDR3 is made up of 15 amino acids. CDR1 and CDR2 from the germline V gene are MGHRA and YSYEKL. CDR3 nucleotides: TGCGCCAGCAGCCAGAGGACGACAGGCACAGATACGCAGTATTTT. It specifies CASSQRTTGTDTQYF.

The chain recombines TRBV10-3 with TRBJ1-3; D not resolved. CDR3 length equals 15 residues. CDR1 ENHRY and CDR2 SYGVKD come from the germline V gene. Trimming shortened V by 4 bases and J by 0 bases, and 10 bases separated the two germline ends. CDR3 residues: CAISAFASSGNTIYF. CDR3 sequence (DNA): TGTGCCATCAGTGCGTTTGCGAGCTCTGGAAACACCATATATTTT.

The chain links TRBV9 to TRBJ2-1; D uncertain. The CDR3 has 12 residues. Germline V gene sequence: CDR1 SGDLS, CDR2 YYNGEE. Trimming took 3 bases from V and 5 from J, leaving 6 bases between them. The CDR3 loop is CASSEADNEQFF. The DNA of the CDR3 is TGTGCCAGCAGCGAGGCGGACAATGAGCAGTTCTTC.

The chain links TRBV3-1 (or the pseudogene TRBV3-2) to TRBJ1-6; a possible D gene is TRBD1 (5 bases). V was cut by 2 bases and J by 7 bases, with 15 bases left in between. This CDR3 has 16 amino acids. CDR1 and CDR2 (germline): LGHDT, YNNKEL (reference sequence). The CDR3 protein is CASSQPTANRNSPLHF. The CDR3 DNA sequence: TGTGCCAGCAGCCAACCGACAGCTAATCGAAATTCACCCCTCCACTTT.

V usage is TRBV3-1 (or the pseudogene TRBV3-2) and J usage is TRBJ2-7; possible D gene TRBD1, 5 bases. The germline V gene encodes CDR1 LGHDT and CDR2 YNNKEL (reference sequence). The CDR3 sequence is 14 residues long. V was trimmed by 4 bases and J by 3 bases, leaving 13 bases between them. The CDR3 nucleotides read TGTGCCAGCAGCCCCCGGATGGGGCACTACGAGCAGTACTTC. Translating it yields CASSPRMGHYEQYF.